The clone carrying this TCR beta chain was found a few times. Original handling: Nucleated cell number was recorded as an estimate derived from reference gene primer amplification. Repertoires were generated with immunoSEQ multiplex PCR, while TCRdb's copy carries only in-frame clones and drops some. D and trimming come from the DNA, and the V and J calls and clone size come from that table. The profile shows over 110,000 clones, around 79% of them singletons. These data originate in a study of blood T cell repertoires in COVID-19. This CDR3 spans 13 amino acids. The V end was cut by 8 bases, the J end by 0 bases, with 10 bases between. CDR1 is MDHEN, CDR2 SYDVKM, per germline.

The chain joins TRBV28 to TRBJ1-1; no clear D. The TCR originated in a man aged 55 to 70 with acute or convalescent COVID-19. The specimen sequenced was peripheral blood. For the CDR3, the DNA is TGTGCCAGCCGGTACCTCATGAACACTGAAGCTTTCTTT. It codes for CASRYLMNTEAFF.